The following is a T cell receptor beta chain sequence with its context. This CDR3 comprises 14 residues. CDR1 SGHKS and CDR2 YYEKEE come from the germline V gene (reference sequence). V lost 4 bases and J 3 bases, leaving 13 bases between the germline ends. The data originate from a study of blood T cell repertoires in COVID-19. Study overall: T cells, B-cell-depleted T cells, or PBMCs provided the cDNA or gDNA that served as material.

The protocol was immunoSEQ multiplex PCR, while the TCRdb copy is restricted to in-frame clones and leaves out a portion. The sample shows fewer than 70,000 clones, approximately 88% of them seen only once. The rearrangement joins TRBV5-5 to TRBJ1-1; no firm D call. The TCR sequence derives from a human donor in a cohort sampled during active COVID-19. Sequencing was done on a sample of peripheral blood. CDR3: CASSGLGEYTEAFF. The CDR3 DNA is TGTGCCAGCAGCGGGCTTGGGGAGTACACTGAAGCTTTCTTT.